The 2 T cell receptor beta chains presented below share a single source sample, sequenced in a study of low-dose radiotherapy and immunotherapy resistance in tumors. The time point: after trial treatment. Noted treatment: LDRT plus nivolumab, ipilimumab, low-dose cyclophosphamide and aspirin (RACIN trial). TRAV- and TRBV-specific primers were used for first-strand cDNA, which covered alpha and beta chains. It was with a constant-region primer and a V-primer adapter that TCRs were amplified over around 20 PCR cycles. TCRdb reprocessed the reads via MiXCR and lists one record per CDR3 protein. The data show roughly 100,000 distinct CDR3 sequences, about a fifth seen once. Sequenced material: PBMCs, taken after low-dose radiotherapy plus immunotherapy. The source of these receptors is a male donor with prostate cancer.

The table lists this clonotype with many counts. This chain joins TRBV6-5 and TRBJ2-2; perhaps TRBD2 as D (7 bases). The CDR3 contains 15 residues. V shed 8 bases and J shed 0 bases, with 13 bases lying between them. Germline V CDR1 and CDR2: MNHEY, SVGAGI. The CDR3 DNA reads as TGTGCCAGCCGTAAGGGGGGGCCGAACACCGGGGAGCTGTTTTTT. Translated: CASRKGGPNTGELFF.

This clonotype was seen ten or more times. At one boundary the junction diverges from the germline segment, which might be a read error. This chain uses TRBV3-1 with TRBJ1-2; unclear D gene. Germline assignment: CDR1 LGHDT and CDR2 YNNKEL (reference sequence). The CDR3 is made up of 12 amino acids. The CDR3 DNA reads TGTGCCAGCAGCCAAGAGGGAGGGAGGCTATCCTTC. As protein: CASSQEGGRLSF.